Each of the 20 T cell receptor beta chains below was sequenced from the same sample in a study of beta chain features in type 1 diabetes. Points from the study as a whole: TCRB CDR3 length was moderately but significantly reduced in all four CD4+ subsets of Type 1 diabetes patients.

The antigens for these receptors are not known. cDNA synthesis used the whole RNA isolate, giving expressed TCRB sequences. The data were produced by immunoSEQ multiplex PCR, yet TCRdb's version contains in-frame clones alone and is incomplete. The profile shows 40,000 to 45,000 clones, approximately 72% of them singletons. Sequenced sample: Tregs from blood. Receptor source: a woman between 18 and 29 years old with type 1 diabetes.

This sequence joins TRBV6-5 and TRBJ2-3, with 7 bases that match TRBD2. V shed 0 bases, J shed 6 bases, and the junction held 9 bases outside the gene matches. CDR1 and CDR2 from the germline V gene are MNHEY and SVGAGI. This CDR3 spans 16 amino acids. CDR3 amino acids: CASSYSELTGGDTQYF. The CDR3 DNA reads TGTGCCAGCAGTTACTCGGAGCTCACGGGAGGTGATACGCAGTATTTT.

The genes are TRBV11-3 and TRBJ2-7; D possibly corresponds to TRBD1 (6 bases). The CDR3 is made up of 14 amino acids. V was trimmed by 5 bases and J by 3 bases, leaving 14 bases between them. From germline, CDR1 is SGHNT and CDR2 YENEEA. The CDR3 coding sequence is TGTGCCAGCAGCACTCGTGGACAGAACTACGAGCAGTACTTC. Its translation is CASSTRGQNYEQYF.

The rearrangement uses TRBV7-2 and TRBJ1-2; TRBD1 is a possible D gene (6 bases). Per the germline V gene, CDR1 is SGHTA and CDR2 is FQGNSA. The CDR3 is 15 residues long. Trimming stripped 5 bases from V and 6 bases from J, with 19 bases between. CDR3 nucleotide sequence: TGTGCCAGCAGCGTCTACAGGGTCGCAGGAGATGGCTACACCTTC. It encodes CASSVYRVAGDGYTF. Looking up the rest from reference TRBV7-2 and TRBJ1-2 gives the full variable domain: GAGVSQSPSNKVTEKGKDVELRCDPISGHTALYWYRQSLGQGLEFLIYFQGNSAPDKSGLPSDRFSAERTGGSVSTLTIQRTQQEDSAVYLCASSVYRVAGDGYTFGSGTRLTVV.

The chain combines TRBV5-6 with TRBJ2-5, with D perhaps matching TRBD1 (5 bases). CDR1 is SGHDT and CDR2 is YYEEEE in the germline V gene. This CDR3 contains 15 residues. Trimming shortened V by 3 bases and J by 5 bases, and 17 bases separated the two germline ends. CDR3 amino acids: CASSWAYFKGETQYF. As DNA, the CDR3 is TGTGCCAGCAGCTGGGCCTATTTCAAGGGGGAGACCCAGTACTTC.

This chain uses TRBV30 with TRBJ2-1; 14 bases map to TRBD2. The J segment lost 8 bases and the V segment lost 8 bases, leaving 2 bases of the junction unmatched. Germline CDR1 GTSNPN, CDR2 SVGIG (reference sequence). CDR3 size: 12 residues. CDR3 sequence: CAGTSGSYEQFF. CDR3 DNA: TGTGCCGGGACTAGCGGGAGCTATGAGCAGTTCTTC.

The rearrangement joins TRBV6-5 to TRBJ2-5; TRBD2 agrees at 7 bases. V lost 6 bases, J lost 2 bases, and 0 bases stayed unmatched. Germline CDR1 and CDR2: MNHEY and SVGAGI. This CDR3 is 12 amino acids long. CDR3 in amino acids: CASRAGQETQYF. In nucleotides, the CDR3 is TGTGCCAGCAGAGCGGGACAAGAGACCCAGTACTTC.

The chain employs TRBV25-1 and TRBJ2-7; 11 nucleotides line up with TRBD2. With 6 bases clipped from V and 5 bases from J, the junction kept 6 bases outside the gene matches. The V gene's germline CDR1 is MGHDK and CDR2 SYGVNS. The CDR3 is 14 amino acids. For the CDR3, the DNA is TGTGCCAGCAGGCCTACTAGCGGGAGAAACGAGCAGTACTTC. This codes for CASRPTSGRNEQYF.

This clone appeared a single time. This chain connects TRBV7-9 to TRBJ2-7; 7 positions match TRBD1. Germline V gene lookup returns CDR1 SEHNR and CDR2 FQNEAQ (reference sequence). This CDR3 contains 15 residues. The V gene end was trimmed by 5 bases and the J gene end by 0 bases; junction bases not matched to a gene: 7. The DNA of the CDR3 is TGTGCCAGCAGCACGGGACAGCGAAGCTCCTACGAGCAGTACTTC. Translation: CASSTGQRSSYEQYF.

This clone was seen a few times. This chain connects TRBV28 to TRBJ1-2; D remains unclear. CDR1 is MDHEN and CDR2 is SYDVKM in the germline V gene. The CDR3 length is 13 residues. V was pared by 10 bases and J by 1 base, with 13 bases between. CDR3 residues: CATPAGYNYGYTF. The CDR3 coding sequence is TGTGCCACCCCGGCGGGTTATAACTATGGCTACACCTTC.

The rearrangement links TRBV6-1 to TRBJ2-6; D remains ambiguous. The length of the CDR3 is 15 residues. Trimming took off 10 bases at V and 0 bases at J, with 13 bases between the two ends. Germline V lookup: CDR1 MNHNS, CDR2 SASEGT. In DNA form, the CDR3 reads TGTGCCATCATCAGACTGAACTCTGGGGCCAACGTCCTGACTTTC. Encoded protein: CAIIRLNSGANVLTF.

This clone was seen only a few times. This CDR3 is CASSFGPYMSTDTQYF. The DNA for the CDR3 is TGTGCCAGCAGTTTTGGTCCGTACATGAGCACAGATACGCAGTATTTT. This chain uses TRBV27 with TRBJ2-3; D is ambiguous. CDR3 length equals 16 residues. V was clipped by 3 bases and J by 0 bases, with 13 bases between them. Per germline, CDR1 MNHEY and CDR2 SMNVEV (reference sequence).

The chain uses TRBV19 and TRBJ2-2; TRBD1 matches at 9 bases. CDR3 length equals 14 residues. V dropped 6 bases and J dropped 3; count of bases not matched to a gene: 2. Germline assignment: CDR1 LNHDA and CDR2 SQIVND (reference sequence). The CDR3, as DNA: TGTGCCAGTAGGGGACAGGGAGACACCGGGGAGCTGTTTTTT. It codes for CASRGQGDTGELFF.

This chain uses TRBV27 with TRBJ2-3, with a weak D call TRBD2 (6 bases). CDR1 is MNHEY, CDR2 SMNVEV, per germline (reference sequence). V was shortened by 6 bases and J by 1 base, with 8 bases between the two germline ends. The CDR3 spans 13 residues. The CDR3 here is CASRWEGTDTQYF. CDR3 coding DNA: TGTGCCAGCAGATGGGAGGGCACAGATACGCAGTATTTT.

The sample holds a few counts of this clone. The rearrangement links TRBV10-3 to TRBJ2-7; a possible D gene is TRBD2 (6 bases). CDR3 size: 15 residues. V was cut by 2 bases and J by 6 bases, with 17 bases left in between. Looked up from germline, CDR1 is ENHRY and CDR2 is SYGVKD. The CDR3 here is CAISEGVSSGGEQYF. As DNA, the CDR3 is TGTGCCATCAGTGAGGGAGTTTCCTCCGGGGGCGAGCAGTACTTC.

There are a few counts of this clone. V is TRBV7-9 and J is TRBJ2-5; D is unclear. V was cut by 10 bases and J by 2 bases, with 8 bases left in between. This CDR3 has 11 amino acids. Germline V gives CDR1 SEHNR, CDR2 FQNEAQ (reference sequence). CDR3 in amino acids: CATSQQETQYF. The CDR3 nucleotides read TGTGCCACAAGTCAGCAAGAGACCCAGTACTTC.

The V and J genes are TRBV7-2 and TRBJ2-2, with D uncertain. The V gene lost 1 base and the J gene lost 2 bases, with 11 bases spanning the gap. Germline lookup yields CDR1 SGHTA and CDR2 FQGNSA. The CDR3 runs to 16 residues. Written as DNA, the CDR3 is TGTGCCAGCAGCTTAGATTCTAGTTTTAACACCGGGGAGCTGTTTTTT. It yields the protein CASSLDSSFNTGELFF.

V usage is TRBV30 and J usage is TRBJ2-1; 7 positions agree with TRBD2. Germline values: CDR1 GTSNPN, CDR2 SVGIG (reference sequence). The CDR3 loop spans 15 amino acids. Trimming took 0 bases from V and 3 from J; bases not matched to a gene: 5. The CDR3, as DNA: TGTGCCTGGAGTGTATATCGGGGGGACTACAATGAGCAGTTCTTC. Amino acid sequence: CAWSVYRGDYNEQFF.

The rearrangement uses TRBV18 and TRBJ2-1; a possible D gene is TRBD2 (5 bases). CDR1 and CDR2 from the germline V gene are KGHSH and LQKENI. The CDR3 sequence is 18 residues long. The V gene lost 4 bases and the J gene lost 0 bases, with 19 bases spanning the gap. The DNA of the CDR3 is TGTGCCAGCTCACTCAGCCGGCTCTTAGCGAGCTCCTACAATGAGCAGTTCTTC. Translating gives CASSLSRLLASSYNEQFF.

The chain uses TRBV19 and TRBJ2-5, with 8 bases fitting TRBD2. The J call may be in error: the DNA end matches TRBJ2-7 better. CDR3 length: 14 residues. Germline V gene lookup returns CDR1 LNHDA and CDR2 SQIVND (reference sequence). CDR3 coding DNA: TGTGCCAGTAGTAGCCCCGGGACTAGCTACGAGCAGTACTTC. Amino acid sequence: CASSSPGTSYEQYF.

The chain joins TRBV18 to TRBJ1-3, with 7 bases identical to TRBD1. Germline V gives CDR1 KGHSH, CDR2 LQKENI. CDR3 length equals 16 residues. V dropped 1 base and J dropped 7; count of bases not matched to a gene: 10. For the CDR3, the DNA is TGTGCCAGCTCACCACGTTCTTCCGGGACAGTGAACACCATATATTTT. Its translation is CASSPRSSGTVNTIYF.